Each of the 32 T cell receptor beta chains below was sequenced from the same sample in a study of human T cells and chemical hapten exposure listed by TCRdb under 2021. Reading the label with the study, this specimen's time point is: pre-sensitization, week 0. Per the publication, the treatment or condition label means: therapeutic diphenylcyclopropenone sensitization with weekly scalp DPC. The method behind the library was RACE. This sample was sequenced with a NextSeq 500. The raw public data were reprocessed by TCRdb itself: fastp quality trimming at Q25, MiXCR clonotype calling, in-frame beta chains only. Rows merge per CDR3 protein into single entries with the most common DNA and genes. This sample gives tens of thousands of distinct CDR3 sequences in total; around 10% of them show up just once. The ten top clones hold under 5% of the sample. The sample in question was whole blood, obtained in connection with sensitization to the hapten diphenylcyclopropenone (DPC). The receptors were sampled from a middle-aged woman with alopecia areata. Some clones in this sample may be carry-over from other donors' samples.

V gene TRBV18 combines with J gene TRBJ2-2; either TRBD1 or TRBD2 may supply D (6 bases each). The CDR3 is 17 residues long. Per the germline V gene, CDR1 is KGHSH and CDR2 is LQKENI. Trimming stripped 3 bases from V and 1 base from J, with 15 bases between. CDR3 in amino acids: CASSPLPGGLNTGELFF. The CDR3 DNA follows: TGTGCCAGCTCACCCCTGCCCGGGGGCCTGAACACCGGGGAGCTGTTTTTT. The variable domain in full, with the rest retrieved from reference TRBV18 and TRBJ2-2, is NAGVMQNPRHLVRRRGQEARLRCSPMKGHSHVYWYRQLPEEGLKFMVYLQKENIIDESGMPKERFSAEFPKEGPSILRIQQVVRGDSAAYFCASSPLPGGLNTGELFFGEGSRLTVL.

This clonotype was counted only a few times. This rearrangement joins TRBV7-3 to TRBJ1-1; D gene ambiguous. V was clipped by 3 bases and J by 8 bases, with 13 bases between them. This CDR3 has 13 amino acids. The germline gives CDR1 SGHTA, CDR2 FQGTGA. CDR3 nucleotide sequence: TGTGCCAGCAGCTTCTCTCCATCAACCGAAGCTTTCTTT. This translates into CASSFSPSTEAFF.

The chain links TRBV10-3 to TRBJ1-1; D may be TRBD1 (5 bases). Germline lookup yields CDR1 ENHRY and CDR2 SYGVKD. The CDR3 spans 13 residues. Trimming stripped 7 bases from V and 1 base from J, with 10 bases between. In DNA, the CDR3 is TGTGCCATCAATGGGGCGCGGAACACTGAAGCTTTCTTT. As protein: CAINGARNTEAFF.

This clonotype was observed at least ten times. The V and J genes are TRBV18 and TRBJ1-1; D gene uncertain. From germline, CDR1 is KGHSH and CDR2 LQKENI. With 3 bases removed from V and 5 bases from J, the gap between germline ends came to 10 bases. The CDR3 extends over 13 amino acids. The DNA for the CDR3 is TGTGCCAGCTCACCTAATTTTAGAACTGAAGCTTTCTTT. Translating gives CASSPNFRTEAFF.

The sample holds many counts of this clonotype. The chain links TRBV28 to TRBJ2-7, with 11 bases identical to TRBD2. The germline CDR1 and CDR2 sequences are MDHEN and SYDVKM. The CDR3 is made up of 20 amino acids. V dropped 5 bases and J dropped 2; count of bases not matched to a gene: 20. Here the CDR3 reads CASSTDPRGRATSGAYEQYF. In nucleotides, the CDR3 is TGTGCCAGCAGTACCGACCCCAGGGGGCGGGCGACTAGCGGGGCCTACGAGCAGTACTTC.

This clonotype was observed many times. The chain links TRBV7-6 to TRBJ2-7; 16 bases align to TRBD2. Germline-derived CDR1 and CDR2 are SGHVS and FNYEAQ. This CDR3 has 16 amino acids. Trimming at V came to 5 bases and at J to 4 bases, leaving 5 bases not matched to a gene. In DNA form, the CDR3 reads TGTGCCAGCAGCCCGGGACTAGCGGGGGGGCTGTACGAGCAGTACTTC. Translating it yields CASSPGLAGGLYEQYF. The complete variable domain, with remaining parts taken from reference TRBV7-6 and TRBJ2-7, reads GAGVSQSPRYKVTKRGQDVALRCDPISGHVSLYWYRQALGQGPEFLTYFNYEAQQDKSGLPNDRFSAERPEGSISTLTIQRTEQRDSAMYRCASSPGLAGGLYEQYFGPGTRLTVT.

The table lists this clonotype with a few counts. V gene TRBV6-1 combines with J gene TRBJ2-7; D perhaps matches TRBD1 (6 bases). Germline CDR1 is MNHNS and CDR2 is SASEGT. This CDR3 spans 14 amino acids. Trimming took off 3 bases at V and 5 bases at J, with 14 bases between the two ends. As DNA, the CDR3 is TGTGCCAGCAGTGACCGGGACAATATCCACGAGCAGTACTTC. Amino acid sequence: CASSDRDNIHEQYF.

In its sample, this clonotype was seen many times. This sequence joins TRBV5-4 and TRBJ1-1, with 7 bases fitting TRBD1. J was trimmed by 1 base and V by 4 bases; bases with no gene match: 7. Germline lookup yields CDR1 SGHNT and CDR2 YYREEE (reference sequence). The CDR3 is 15 amino acids. CDR3 protein: CASSLGTVKNTEAFF. For the CDR3, the DNA is TGTGCCAGCAGCCTCGGGACAGTAAAGAACACTGAAGCTTTCTTT.

The rearrangement links TRBV20-1 to TRBJ2-7; 8 bases line up with TRBD1. The V and J ends lost 3 bases and 7 bases, in that order; junction bases with no gene match: 5. The V gene's germline CDR1 is DFQATT and CDR2 SNEGSKA (reference sequence). This CDR3 has 12 residues. For the CDR3, the DNA is TGCAGTGCTAGCTCGACAGGGGATGAGCAGTACTTC. Translating gives CSASSTGDEQYF.

The chain joins TRBV10-1 to TRBJ2-7, with TRBD1 identical over 7 bases. The germline V gene has CDR1 WNHNN and CDR2 SYGVQD (reference sequence). J lost 3 bases, V lost 6 bases, and 5 bases had no gene match. The CDR3 is made up of 13 amino acids. The CDR3 is CASSTGQSYEQYF. DNA of the CDR3: TGCGCCAGCAGCACGGGACAGAGCTACGAGCAGTACTTC.

The chain combines TRBV19 with TRBJ2-2, with D maybe TRBD1 (5 bases). The ends were cut back, 3 bases at V and 4 bases at J, with 12 bases in the middle. From germline, CDR1 is LNHDA and CDR2 SQIVND (reference sequence). The CDR3 has 15 residues. The CDR3 sequence: CASSMSGFSTGELFF. The CDR3 DNA reads as TGTGCCAGTAGTATGTCAGGGTTCAGCACCGGGGAGCTGTTTTTT.

There are many counts of this clonotype. The V gene is TRBV27, the J gene TRBJ2-3, with 7 bases matching TRBD2. The CDR3 contains 14 residues. Germline CDR1 MNHEY, CDR2 SMNVEV (reference sequence). Losses at the gene ends were 2 bases for V and 6 bases for J; bases not matched to a gene: 5. The CDR3 sequence is CASSLGAGADTQYF. In DNA form, the CDR3 reads TGTGCCAGCAGTTTAGGGGCGGGAGCGGATACGCAGTATTTT.

Many counts were recorded for this clonotype. The rearrangement uses TRBV20-1 and TRBJ1-1, with TRBD1 matching over 8 bases. With V trimmed by 6 bases and J by 0 bases, 9 bases remained unmatched. The CDR3 is 15 amino acids. Germline CDR1 is DFQATT and CDR2 is SNEGSKA (reference sequence). DNA of the CDR3: TGCAGTGCCCCCGGACAGGGCGCGGTGAACACTGAAGCTTTCTTT. Protein: CSAPGQGAVNTEAFF.

This rearrangement joins TRBV6-2 or TRBV6-3 to TRBJ2-1; unclear D gene. Per the germline V gene, CDR1 is MNHEY and CDR2 is SVGEGT. The CDR3 runs 14 residues. V lost 0 bases and J lost 6, with 9 bases in between. The CDR3 is CASSYSILGNEQFF. The CDR3 region has the DNA TGTGCCAGCAGTTACTCGATACTGGGCAATGAGCAGTTCTTC.

This clonotype occurred many times. The genes are TRBV3-1 and TRBJ2-5, with D possibly being TRBD1 (6 bases). Germline lookup yields CDR1 LGHDT and CDR2 YNNKEL (reference sequence). The ends were cut back, 3 bases at V and 4 bases at J, with 27 bases in the middle. The CDR3 is made up of 19 amino acids. The CDR3 sequence is CASSQGANPLNLLPETQYF. CDR3 DNA: TGTGCCAGCAGCCAGGGGGCCAACCCACTCAACCTTCTCCCAGAGACCCAGTACTTC.

Many counts were recorded for this clonotype. This chain links TRBV6-2 or TRBV6-3 with TRBJ1-1; D is ambiguous. Germline V gene sequence: CDR1 MNHEY, CDR2 SVGEGT. The germline V and J ends were trimmed by 5 bases and 7 bases, with 20 bases remaining between them. The CDR3 runs 15 residues. DNA of the CDR3: TGTGCCAGCAGTCCCCTGACAAGAGAACCCGTTGAAGCTTTCTTT. Amino acid sequence: CASSPLTREPVEAFF.

The chain joins TRBV9 to TRBJ1-2; D ambiguous. This CDR3 has 15 residues. Trimming stripped 3 bases from V and 4 bases from J, with 16 bases between. CDR1 and CDR2 (germline): SGDLS, YYNGEE. The CDR3 DNA follows: TGTGCCAGCAGCGCCGAGGAGGGATTTGGCTATGGCTACACCTTC. This gives the protein CASSAEEGFGYGYTF. The full variable domain, completed using reference TRBV9 and TRBJ1-2, is DSGVTQTPKHLITATGQRVTLRCSPRSGDLSVYWYQQSLDQGLQFLIQYYNGEERAKGNILERFSAQQFPDLHSELNLSSLELGDSALYFCASSAEEGFGYGYTFGSGTRLTVV.

The V gene is TRBV7-6, the J gene TRBJ2-1; no clear D. Germline loops: CDR1 SGHVS, CDR2 FNYEAQ. Between the trimmed V and J ends, which lost 4 bases and 7 bases, there was a span of 11 bases. The CDR3 is 13 residues long. This CDR3 is CASSSGPPNEQFF. CDR3 DNA: TGTGCCAGCAGCTCCGGGCCCCCAAATGAGCAGTTCTTC.

This clonotype was seen only a few times. The genes are TRBV27 and TRBJ1-2; D is undetermined. Germline-derived CDR1 and CDR2 are MNHEY and SMNVEV (reference sequence). This CDR3 contains 13 residues. Trimming stripped 4 bases from V and 4 bases from J, with 10 bases between. The chain's CDR3 is CASSYTVSYGYTF. The CDR3 coding sequence is TGTGCCAGCAGTTATACAGTGAGCTATGGCTACACCTTC.

The table lists this clonotype with many counts. The rearrangement joins TRBV6-2 or TRBV6-3 to TRBJ2-1; TRBD2 matches at 13 bases. The CDR3 consists of 18 residues. Germline CDR1 is MNHEY and CDR2 is SVGEGT. The ends lost 6 bases at V and 0 bases at J; junction bases unmatched: 8. This CDR3 is CASRFGTSGMSSYNEQFF. CDR3 bases: TGTGCCAGCAGATTCGGGACTAGCGGGATGAGCTCCTACAATGAGCAGTTCTTC.

This clonotype came up a few times. The CDR3 loop is CASSHTTGSSYEQYF. The CDR3 nucleotides read TGCGCCAGCAGCCACACCACCGGGTCCTCCTACGAGCAGTACTTC. The chain links TRBV4-3 to TRBJ2-7; no reliable D call. Per the germline V gene, CDR1 is LGHNA and CDR2 is YSLEER. The CDR3 has 15 residues. Trimming took off 3 bases at V and 0 bases at J, with 12 bases between the two ends.

At least ten counts were recorded for this clonotype. The chain couples TRBV5-1 to TRBJ2-2; no clear D. V shed 6 bases and J shed 5 bases, with 11 bases lying between them. The CDR3 sequence is 13 residues long. Germline CDR1 is SGHRS and CDR2 is YFSETQ. The CDR3 DNA follows: TGCGCCAGCACCCCAGAGAGGACCGGGGAGCTGTTTTTT. As protein: CASTPERTGELFF.

This clonotype was picked up a small number of times. The V and J genes are TRBV20-1 and TRBJ2-4; D may be TRBD1 (5 bases). From germline, CDR1 is DFQATT and CDR2 SNEGSKA (reference sequence). The ends were cut back, 4 bases at V and 7 bases at J, with 20 bases in the middle. The CDR3 extends over 15 amino acids. CDR3 loop: CSAKGPGPFGNIQYF. The CDR3 DNA is TGCAGTGCTAAGGGGCCGGGCCCTTTCGGGAACATTCAGTACTTC.

This clonotype was observed at least ten times. The chain recombines TRBV29-1 with TRBJ2-4; D perhaps matches TRBD2 (5 bases). CDR1 and CDR2 (germline): SQVTM, ANQGSEA. The CDR3 runs to 10 residues. V was trimmed by 6 bases and J by 10 bases, leaving 10 bases between them. For the CDR3, the DNA is TGCAGCGTACTAACGGGGATTCAGTACTTC. The encoded protein is CSVLTGIQYF.

This clonotype was counted between two and nine times. V usage is TRBV4-2 and J usage is TRBJ2-1, with TRBD2 as a possible D gene (6 bases). Germline V CDR1 and CDR2: LGHNA, YNFKEQ. V gave up 4 bases and J gave up 5 bases, with 18 bases separating them. The CDR3 spans 16 residues. Here the CDR3 reads CASSLRDSQTNNEQFF. CDR3 DNA: TGTGCCAGCAGCCTCCGGGACTCGCAAACTAACAATGAGCAGTTCTTC.

V is TRBV2 and J is TRBJ2-7; 8 nucleotides match TRBD2. The CDR3 sequence is 15 residues long. The germline V gene has CDR1 SNHLY and CDR2 FYNNEI. J was trimmed by 0 bases and V by 6 bases; bases with no gene match: 7. DNA for the CDR3: TGTGCCAGCAGGTTATTAGCGGGGCCCTCCTACGAGCAGTACTTC. It yields the protein CASRLLAGPSYEQYF. The whole variable domain, remainder taken from reference TRBV2 and TRBJ2-7, is EPEVTQTPSHQVTQMGQEVILRCVPISNHLYFYWYRQILGQKVEFLVSFYNNEISEKSEIFDDQFSVERPDGSNFTLKIRSTKLEDSAMYFCASRLLAGPSYEQYFGPGTRLTVT.

This clonotype was observed a few times. This chain connects TRBV27 to TRBJ2-1; D may match TRBD1 or TRBD2 (5 bases each). V was clipped by 6 bases and J by 0 bases, with 18 bases between them. Looked up from germline, CDR1 is MNHEY and CDR2 is SMNVEV (reference sequence). This CDR3 has 17 amino acids. The CDR3 sequence is CASRPELGPSSYNEQFF. DNA for the CDR3: TGTGCCAGCAGGCCCGAGTTGGGACCATCCTCCTACAATGAGCAGTTCTTC.

This clonotype came up a few times. The chain combines TRBV4-1 with TRBJ2-1; D is unclear. Germline V gives CDR1 MGHRA, CDR2 YSYEKL. CDR3 length: 15 residues. Trimming pared 2 bases from V and 10 bases from J, leaving 18 bases between. CDR3 sequence: CASSQTPGTGKEQFF. The CDR3 coding sequence is TGCGCCAGCAGCCAAACCCCCGGAACCGGCAAAGAGCAGTTCTTC.

This clonotype was recorded many times. CDR3 amino acids: CASSLLTWGQPQHF. For the CDR3, the DNA is TGTGCCAGCAGTTTATTGACCTGGGGCCAGCCCCAGCATTTT. The chain employs TRBV28 and TRBJ1-5, with D perhaps TRBD1 (5 bases). CDR3 length: 14 amino acids. V dropped 1 base and J dropped 7 bases, with 11 bases sitting between them. The V gene's germline CDR1 is MDHEN and CDR2 SYDVKM.

This clonotype has just a few counts. This chain joins TRBV18 and TRBJ2-7, with D possibly matching TRBD2 (6 bases). CDR1 is KGHSH and CDR2 is LQKENI in the germline V gene. Trimming stripped 3 bases from V and 2 bases from J, with 11 bases between. This CDR3 is built from 14 residues. The CDR3 spells CASSPFPGAYEQYF. DNA of the CDR3: TGTGCCAGCTCACCTTTCCCGGGGGCCTACGAGCAGTACTTC.

There are a few counts of this clonotype. The J gene is TRBJ2-5, the V gene TRBV5-4; 7 bases align to TRBD2. V was pared by 3 bases and J by 3 bases, with 2 bases of the junction left unmatched. The CDR3 runs to 13 residues. Germline V gene lookup returns CDR1 SGHNT and CDR2 YYREEE (reference sequence). In DNA, the CDR3 is TGTGCCAGCAGCTCCCGGGGGGAAGAGACCCAGTACTTC. Translating gives CASSSRGEETQYF. The variable domain in full, with the rest retrieved from reference TRBV5-4 and TRBJ2-5, is ETGVTQSPTHLIKTRGQQVTLRCSSQSGHNTVSWYQQALGQGPQFIFQYYREEENGRGNFPPRFSGLQFPNYSSELNVNALELDDSALYLCASSSRGEETQYFGPGTRLLVL.

The table lists this clonotype with a few counts. The rearrangement uses TRBV12-3 or TRBV12-4 and TRBJ1-3; 7 bases are shared with TRBD1. The CDR3 contains 16 residues. V trimming: 3 bases; J trimming: 0 bases; junction bases outside the gene matches: 5. The CDR3 reads CASSFGDSISGNTIYF. The CDR3 bases are TGTGCCAGCAGTTTTGGGGACAGTATCTCTGGAAACACCATATATTTT.